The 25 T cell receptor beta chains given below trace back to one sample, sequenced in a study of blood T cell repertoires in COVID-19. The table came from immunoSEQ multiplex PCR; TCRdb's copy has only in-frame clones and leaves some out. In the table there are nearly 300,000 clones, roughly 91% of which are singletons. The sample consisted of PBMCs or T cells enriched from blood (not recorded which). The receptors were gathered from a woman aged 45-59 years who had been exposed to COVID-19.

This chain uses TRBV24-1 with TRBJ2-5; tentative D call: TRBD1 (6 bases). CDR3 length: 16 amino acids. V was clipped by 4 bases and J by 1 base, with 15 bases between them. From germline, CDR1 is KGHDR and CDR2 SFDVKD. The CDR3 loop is CATSDPKDRLQETQYF. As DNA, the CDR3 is TGTGCCACCAGTGACCCTAAAGACAGGCTCCAAGAGACCCAGTACTTC.

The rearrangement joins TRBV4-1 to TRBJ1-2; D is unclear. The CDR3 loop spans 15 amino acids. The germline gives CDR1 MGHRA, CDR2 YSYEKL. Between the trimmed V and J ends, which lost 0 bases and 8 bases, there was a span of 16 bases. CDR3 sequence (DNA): TGCGCCAGCAGCCAAGAAGGAGGGAGATTAACGGGCTACACCTTC. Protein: CASSQEGGRLTGYTF.

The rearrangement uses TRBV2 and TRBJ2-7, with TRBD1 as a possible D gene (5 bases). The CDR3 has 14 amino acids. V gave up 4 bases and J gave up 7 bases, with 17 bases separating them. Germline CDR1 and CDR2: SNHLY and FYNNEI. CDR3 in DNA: TGTGCCAGCAGTGCCCAGGGTGGGGTAAGTGAGCAGTACTTC. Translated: CASSAQGGVSEQYF.

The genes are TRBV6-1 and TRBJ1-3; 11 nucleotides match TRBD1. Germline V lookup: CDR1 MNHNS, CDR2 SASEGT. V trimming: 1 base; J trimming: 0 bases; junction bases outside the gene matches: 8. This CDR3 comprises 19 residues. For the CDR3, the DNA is TGTGCCAGCAGTGAAGGGACAGGGGGCGACTGGAACTCTGGAAACACCATATATTTT. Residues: CASSEGTGGDWNSGNTIYF.

The CDR3 loop reads CASRTSRTNADTQYF. The CDR3 region has the DNA TGTGCCAGCAGAACTTCTCGGACTAATGCAGATACGCAGTATTTT. J is TRBJ2-3 and V is TRBV28; possibly TRBD2 for D (6 bases). There are 15 residues in the CDR3. Germline lookup yields CDR1 MDHEN and CDR2 SYDVKM. The V and J ends lost 6 bases and 4 bases respectively, with 17 bases between them.

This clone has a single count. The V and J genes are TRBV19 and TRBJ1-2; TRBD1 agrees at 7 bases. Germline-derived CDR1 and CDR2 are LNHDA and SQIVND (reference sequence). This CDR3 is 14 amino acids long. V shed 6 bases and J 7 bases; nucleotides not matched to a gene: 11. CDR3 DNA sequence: TGTGCCAGTAGCCGACAGGGCCTAAAGGTTGGCTACACCTTC. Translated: CASSRQGLKVGYTF.

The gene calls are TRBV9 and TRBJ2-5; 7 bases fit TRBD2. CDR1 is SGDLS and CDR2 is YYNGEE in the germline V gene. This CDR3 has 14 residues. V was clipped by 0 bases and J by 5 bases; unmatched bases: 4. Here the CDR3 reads CASSVADGGETQYF. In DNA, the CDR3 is TGTGCCAGCAGCGTAGCTGACGGGGGGGAGACCCAGTACTTC.

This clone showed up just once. The CDR3 spells CASSRDRAPKQYF. The DNA for the CDR3 is TGTGCCAGCAGTCGGGACAGGGCTCCTAAGCAGTACTTC. The chain joins TRBV12-3 or TRBV12-4 to TRBJ2-7; 9 nucleotides match TRBD1. The junction had 7 bases not matched to a gene; V was cut back by 5 bases and J by 8 bases. This CDR3 is built from 13 residues.

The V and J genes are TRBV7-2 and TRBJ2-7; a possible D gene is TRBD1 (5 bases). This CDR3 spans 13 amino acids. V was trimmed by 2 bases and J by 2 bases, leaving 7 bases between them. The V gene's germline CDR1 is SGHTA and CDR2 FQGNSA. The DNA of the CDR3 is TGTGCCAGCAGCTTACAGGGTGCCTACGAGCAGTACTTC. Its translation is CASSLQGAYEQYF.

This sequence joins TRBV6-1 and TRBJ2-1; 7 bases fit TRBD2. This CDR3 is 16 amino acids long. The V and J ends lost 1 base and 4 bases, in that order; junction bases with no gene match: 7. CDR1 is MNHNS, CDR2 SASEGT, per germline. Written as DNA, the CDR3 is TGTGCCAGCAGTGAAGTAGCTAGCGGATATTACAATGAGCAGTTCTTC. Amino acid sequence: CASSEVASGYYNEQFF.

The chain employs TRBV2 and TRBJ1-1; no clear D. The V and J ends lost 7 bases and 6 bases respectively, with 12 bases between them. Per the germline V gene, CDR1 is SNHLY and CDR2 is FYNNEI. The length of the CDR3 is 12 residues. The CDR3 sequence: CASISGWSEAFF. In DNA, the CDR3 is TGTGCCAGCATATCGGGGTGGTCTGAAGCTTTCTTT.

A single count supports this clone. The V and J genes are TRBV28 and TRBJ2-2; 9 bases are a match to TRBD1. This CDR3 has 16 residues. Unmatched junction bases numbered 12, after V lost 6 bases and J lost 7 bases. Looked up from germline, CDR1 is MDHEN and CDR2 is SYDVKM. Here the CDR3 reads CASSPKMGQGGGELFF. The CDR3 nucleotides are TGTGCCAGCAGCCCTAAAATGGGACAGGGAGGCGGGGAGCTGTTTTTT.

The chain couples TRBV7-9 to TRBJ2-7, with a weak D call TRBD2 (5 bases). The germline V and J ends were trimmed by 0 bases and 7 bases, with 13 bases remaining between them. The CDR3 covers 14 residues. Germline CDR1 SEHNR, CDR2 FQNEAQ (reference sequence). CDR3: CASSLASTRGEQYF. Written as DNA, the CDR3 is TGTGCCAGCAGCTTAGCCTCGACGAGAGGGGAGCAGTACTTC.

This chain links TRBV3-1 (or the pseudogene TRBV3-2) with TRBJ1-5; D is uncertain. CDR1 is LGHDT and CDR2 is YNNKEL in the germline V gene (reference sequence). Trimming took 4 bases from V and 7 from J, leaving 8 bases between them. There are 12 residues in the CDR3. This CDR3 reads CASSLREQPQHF. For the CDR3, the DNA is TGTGCCAGCAGCCTACGGGAACAGCCCCAGCATTTT.

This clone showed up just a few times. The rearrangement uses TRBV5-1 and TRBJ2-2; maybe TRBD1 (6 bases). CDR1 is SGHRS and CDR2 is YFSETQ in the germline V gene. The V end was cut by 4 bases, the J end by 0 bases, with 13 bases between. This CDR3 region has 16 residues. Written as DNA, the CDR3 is TGCGCCAGCAGCGCCTATCAGGGGTCGAACACCGGGGAGCTGTTTTTT. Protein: CASSAYQGSNTGELFF.

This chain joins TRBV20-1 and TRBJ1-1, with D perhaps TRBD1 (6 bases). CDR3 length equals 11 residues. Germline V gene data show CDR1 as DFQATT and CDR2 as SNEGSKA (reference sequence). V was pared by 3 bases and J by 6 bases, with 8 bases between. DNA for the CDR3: TGCAGTGCTAGGGACAGCCCTGAAGCTTTCTTT. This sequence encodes CSARDSPEAFF.

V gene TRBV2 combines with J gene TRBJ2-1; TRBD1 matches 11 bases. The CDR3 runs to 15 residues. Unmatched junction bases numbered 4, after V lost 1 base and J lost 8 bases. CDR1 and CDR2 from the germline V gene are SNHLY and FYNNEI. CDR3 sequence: CASSEGTGGFDEQFF. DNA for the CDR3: TGTGCCAGCAGTGAAGGGACAGGGGGCTTCGATGAGCAGTTCTTC.

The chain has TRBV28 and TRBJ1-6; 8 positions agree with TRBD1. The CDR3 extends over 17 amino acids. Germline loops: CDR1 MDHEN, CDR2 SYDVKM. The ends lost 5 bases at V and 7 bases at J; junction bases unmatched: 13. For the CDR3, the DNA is TGTGCCAGCAGTACCCTAGGGACAGGTTTTTCCAATTCACCCCTCCACTTT. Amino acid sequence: CASSTLGTGFSNSPLHF.

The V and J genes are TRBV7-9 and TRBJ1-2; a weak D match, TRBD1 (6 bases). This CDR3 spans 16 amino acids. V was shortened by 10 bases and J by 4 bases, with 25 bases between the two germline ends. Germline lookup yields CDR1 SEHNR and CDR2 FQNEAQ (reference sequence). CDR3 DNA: TGTGCCACCCAGGGAGTGCGGGGGGCGCCCGGCTATGGCTACACCTTC. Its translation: CATQGVRGAPGYGYTF. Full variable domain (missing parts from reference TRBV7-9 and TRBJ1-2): DTGVSQNPRHKITKRGQNVTFRCDPISEHNRLYWYRQTLGQGPEFLTYFQNEAQLEKSRLLSDRFSAERPKGSFSTLEIQRTEQGDSAMYLCATQGVRGAPGYGYTFGSGTRLTVV.

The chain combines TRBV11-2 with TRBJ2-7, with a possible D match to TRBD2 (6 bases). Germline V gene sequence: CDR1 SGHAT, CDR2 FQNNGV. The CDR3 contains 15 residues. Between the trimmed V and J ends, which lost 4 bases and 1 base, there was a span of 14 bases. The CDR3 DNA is TGTGCCAGCAGCTCGCTGAAGACTAGTTCCTACGAGCAGTACTTC. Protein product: CASSSLKTSSYEQYF.

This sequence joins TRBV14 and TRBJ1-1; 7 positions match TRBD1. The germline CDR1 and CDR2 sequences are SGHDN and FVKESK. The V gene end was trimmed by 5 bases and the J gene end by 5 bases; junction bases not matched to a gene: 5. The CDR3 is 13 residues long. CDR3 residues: CASSSDRVTEAFF. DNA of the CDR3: TGTGCCAGCAGCAGTGACAGGGTGACTGAAGCTTTCTTT.

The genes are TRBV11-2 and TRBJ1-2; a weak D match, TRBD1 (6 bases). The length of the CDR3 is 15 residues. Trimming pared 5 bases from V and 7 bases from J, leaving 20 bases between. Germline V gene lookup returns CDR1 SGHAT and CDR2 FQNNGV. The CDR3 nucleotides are TGTGCCAGCAGCCCCGCCTCGGGGGGCAAGTTTGGCTACACCTTC. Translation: CASSPASGGKFGYTF.

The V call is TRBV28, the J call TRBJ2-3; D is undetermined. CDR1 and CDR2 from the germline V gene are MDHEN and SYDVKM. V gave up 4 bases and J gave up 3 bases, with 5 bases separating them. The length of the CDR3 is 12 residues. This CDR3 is CASSSPTDTQYF. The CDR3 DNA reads TGTGCCAGCAGTTCCCCTACAGATACGCAGTATTTT.

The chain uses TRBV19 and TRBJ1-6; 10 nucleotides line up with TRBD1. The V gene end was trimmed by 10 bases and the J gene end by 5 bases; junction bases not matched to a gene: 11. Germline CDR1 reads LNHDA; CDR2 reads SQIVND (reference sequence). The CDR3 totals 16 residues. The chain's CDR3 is CATRPGQGMNNSPLHF. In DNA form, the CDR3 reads TGTGCCACCCGGCCGGGACAGGGGATGAATAATTCACCCCTCCACTTT.

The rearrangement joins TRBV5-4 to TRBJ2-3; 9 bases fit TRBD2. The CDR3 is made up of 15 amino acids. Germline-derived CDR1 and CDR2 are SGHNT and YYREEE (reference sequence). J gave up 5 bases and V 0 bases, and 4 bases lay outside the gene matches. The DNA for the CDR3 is TGTGCCAGCAGCTTGGGGGATAGCGGGGGAGATACGCAGTATTTT. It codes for CASSLGDSGGDTQYF.